Below are 5 T cell receptor beta chains sequenced from a single sample in a study of CD8 T cells in Susac syndrome. The authors reverse transcribed roughly 0.5 to 1 ug RNA with random hexamers. TCRdb fed the immunoSEQ multiplex PCR reads into MiXCR, producing one record per CDR3 protein. The table has 73,000 or so distinct CDR3 sequences, approximately 94% seen once. The sample taken for sequencing was CD8+ T cells from PBMCs. The source of these receptors is a human donor with multiple sclerosis.

The chain couples TRBV13 to TRBJ2-7, with D perhaps TRBD1 (5 bases). The CDR3 consists of 12 residues. V lost 0 bases, J lost 6 bases, and 6 bases lay in between. Germline assignment: CDR1 PRHDT and CDR2 FYEKMQ (reference sequence). This CDR3 reads CASSLGQGEQYF. DNA of the CDR3: TGTGCCAGCAGCTTAGGGCAGGGCGAGCAGTACTTC.

The V and J genes are TRBV10-3 and TRBJ2-5; 7 bases fit TRBD1. This CDR3 is 13 amino acids long. Looked up from germline, CDR1 is ENHRY and CDR2 is SYGVKD. V lost 11 bases to trimming and J lost 2 bases; unmatched junction nucleotides: 8. The CDR3 loop is CASPDRVQETQYF. DNA for the CDR3: TGTGCCTCCCCTGACAGGGTGCAAGAGACCCAGTACTTC.

The chain employs TRBV9 and TRBJ1-2; 9 bases agree with TRBD1. V shed 0 bases, J shed 4 bases, and the junction held 4 bases outside the gene matches. Germline CDR1 SGDLS, CDR2 YYNGEE. The CDR3 covers 15 residues. As DNA, the CDR3 is TGTGCCAGCAGCGTAGTAGGACAGGGGACCTATGGCTACACCTTC. Amino acids: CASSVVGQGTYGYTF. The full variable domain, rest sourced from reference TRBV9 and TRBJ1-2, is DSGVTQTPKHLITATGQRVTLRCSPRSGDLSVYWYQQSLDQGLQFLIQYYNGEERAKGNILERFSAQQFPDLHSELNLSSLELGDSALYFCASSVVGQGTYGYTFGSGTRLTVV.

The CDR3 region is CASSLYLAGGWETQYF. CDR3 bases: TGTGCCAGCAGTTTATACCTAGCGGGAGGTTGGGAGACCCAGTACTTC. This sequence joins TRBV12-3 or TRBV12-4 and TRBJ2-5; 11 bases agree with TRBD2. Losses at the gene ends were 2 bases for V and 5 bases for J; bases not matched to a gene: 7. The CDR3 is 16 residues long.

The chain uses TRBV13 and TRBJ1-2; D remains ambiguous. The CDR3 runs 13 residues. V was cut by 5 bases and J by 4 bases, with 11 bases left in between. Germline CDR1 PRHDT, CDR2 FYEKMQ (reference sequence). CDR3 amino acids: CASSDPSAYGYTF. In nucleotides, the CDR3 is TGTGCCAGCAGCGATCCCTCCGCCTATGGCTACACCTTC.